This section outlines one T cell receptor beta chain sequence together with its context. Its antigen remains unidentified. This entry belongs to a study of T cell clonotyping in hematopoietic cell transplantation. Profiling relied on immunoSEQ multiplex PCR, and the TCRdb table lists in-frame clones only, not all of them. The sample has more than 25,000 clones, about 90% seen once; the top ten hold around a tenth. Samples: about 28 days before transplant, then days 30, 100 and 180 after. The study's findings and limits: Recipient TCR diversity dropped after transplant; expanded clonotypes rose from day 30 to 180. CD4 and CD8 repertoire contributions could not be separated without sorting. At the given depth, recipient repertoires were over 95% de novo clonotypes.

The CDR3 totals 14 residues. Trimming took 1 base from V and 7 from J; bases not matched to a gene: 7. CDR1 is SGHKS and CDR2 is YYEKEE in the germline V gene (reference sequence). V gene TRBV5-5 combines with J gene TRBJ1-1, with 7 bases that match TRBD1. The material was PBMCs, obtained 100 days after allogeneic stem cell transplant. This clonotype originated in a female patient between 50 and 60 years old who had an allogeneic stem cell transplant from a related donor, so the T cells may come from the graft donor. Some clones in this sample may be carry-over from other donors' samples. The DNA for the CDR3 is TGTGCCAGCAGCTTGTGGGAAGGGGGCAGTGAAGCTTTCTTT. Translation gives CASSLWEGGSEAFF.